The table lists the clone carrying this T cell receptor beta chain with many counts. RNA transcripts yielded amplified TCR beta CDR3 regions. TCR CDR3 regions were first amplified by RT-PCR with HTBI primers. TCRdb analysed the multiplex PCR reads with MiXCR anew, one entry per CDR3 protein. This sample yields a few hundred thousand distinct CDR3 sequences, of which about half are seen a single time; around 17% belongs to the top ten. This specimen comes from a study of T cells in Graves' hyperthyroidism and ophthalmopathy. The CDR3 is made up of 14 amino acids. V was clipped by 2 bases and J by 6 bases, with 11 bases between them. CDR1 is LNHNV and CDR2 is YYDKDF in the germline V gene (reference sequence).

The J gene is TRBJ1-5, the V gene TRBV15; D is perhaps TRBD1 (5 bases). The sequence was collected from an adult woman with Graves' disease, either hyperthyroidism or ophthalmopathy (not recorded which). The material sequenced was peripheral blood or thyroid tissue (not recorded which). CDR3 in amino acids: CATSRRQGFQPQHF. As DNA, the CDR3 is TGTGCCACCAGCAGACGCCAGGGTTTTCAGCCCCAGCATTTT.